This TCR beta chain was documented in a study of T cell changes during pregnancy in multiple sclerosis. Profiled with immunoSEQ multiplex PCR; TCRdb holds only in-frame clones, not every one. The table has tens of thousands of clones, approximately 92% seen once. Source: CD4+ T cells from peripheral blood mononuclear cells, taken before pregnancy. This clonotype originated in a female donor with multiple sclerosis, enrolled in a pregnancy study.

The CDR3 DNA is TGTGCCAGCAGCTACGACCCTAGCGGGGGGGCCCAAGATACGCAGTATTTT. Protein sequence: CASSYDPSGGAQDTQYF. The rearrangement joins TRBV7-2 to TRBJ2-3; 12 bases line up with TRBD2. The length of the CDR3 is 17 residues. The germline V gene has CDR1 SGHTA and CDR2 FQGNSA. V dropped 4 bases and J dropped 5; count of bases not matched to a gene: 10.